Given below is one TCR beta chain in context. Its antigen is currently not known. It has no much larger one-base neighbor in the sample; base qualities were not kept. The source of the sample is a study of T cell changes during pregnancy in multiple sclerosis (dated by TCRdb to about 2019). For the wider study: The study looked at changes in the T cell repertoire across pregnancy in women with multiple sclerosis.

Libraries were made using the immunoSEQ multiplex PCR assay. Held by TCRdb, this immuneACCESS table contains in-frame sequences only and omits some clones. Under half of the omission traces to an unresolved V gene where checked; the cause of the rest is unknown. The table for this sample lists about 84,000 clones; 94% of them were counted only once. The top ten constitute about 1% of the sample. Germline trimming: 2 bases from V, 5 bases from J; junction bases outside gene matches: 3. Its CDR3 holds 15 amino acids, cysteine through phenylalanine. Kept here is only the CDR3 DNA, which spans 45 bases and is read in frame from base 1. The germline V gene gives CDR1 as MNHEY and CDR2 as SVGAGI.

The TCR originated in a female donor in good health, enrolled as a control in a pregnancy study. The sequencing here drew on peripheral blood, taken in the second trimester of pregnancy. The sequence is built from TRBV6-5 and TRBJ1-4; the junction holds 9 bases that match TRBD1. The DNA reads TGTGCCAGCAGTTACGGGGACAGGGAGAATGAAAAACTGTTTTTT. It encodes CASSYGDRENEKLFF.